This TCR beta chain was retrieved from a study of T cells after yellow fever vaccination (dated by TCRdb to 2018 to 2020). Describing the broader study: The SMART-Seq v4 Ultra Low Input RNA kit was used to prepare libraries from fractions with low cell numbers. Bulk PBMC replicates and cell subsets were isolated from blood drawn at multiple timepoints before and after both primary and secondary immunization. Two healthy male donors made up the cohort, one aged 18 to 30 years and the other aged 30 to 40 years. To track T-cell clones before and after primary and booster YFV17D yellow fever vaccination, bulk TCR alpha and beta repertoires were sequenced longitudinally.

This clonotype was observed a few times. There is no known antigen for this receptor. Base qualities were left out, and no much larger clone turns up one base away. The sample's treatment or condition, from its label and the paper: live attenuated yellow fever vaccine strain. At each blood-draw timepoint, two biological replicates of bulk PBMCs were obtained. A standard Ficoll-Paque protocol was used to isolate PBMCs from peripheral blood. RNA was extracted with TriZol from bulk PBMCs, CD4 and CD8 fractions, and dextramer-positive and dextramer-negative fractions. The paper as a whole reports these results and caveats: Computational filtering was needed because FACS-sorted repertoires could contain abundant contaminating clonotypes from the bulk population. The study included only a couple of donors, which limits how far the findings can be generalized. Compared with the primary T-cell response, the secondary T-cell response was faster but weaker, reaching its peak on day 5 rather than on day 15. Most clones expanded after primary vaccination (almost 97% of CD4 and 80% to 90% of CD8) were re-detected after the booster, suggesting that broad memory maintenance occurred. A small fraction of clonotypes appeared in both the CD4 and CD8 compartments, likely as a result of convergent recombination.

Spanning cysteine to phenylalanine, the CDR3 consists of 13 amino acids. The retained sequence is limited to the CDR3, 39 bases, with the frame set at the first base. As encoded in the germline V gene (reference sequence), CDR1 is DFQATT while CDR2 is SNEGSKA. TCR cDNA was synthesized by 5'RACE template switching, which introduced a universal primer site and unique molecular identifiers. Priming for cDNA synthesis came from both the TCR alpha and TCR beta constant segments. Libraries were amplified in two PCR steps, with sample barcodes and sequencing adapters added in the second step. Sequencing of libraries was done on Illumina HiSeq 2500 (2x100 bp) or NovaSeq (2x150 bp). As for how the authors treated the data: Demultiplexing of reads and collapsing into UMI consensus sequences were performed with MIGEC, and V(D)J alignment was carried out with MiXCR. Vaccine-responding clonotypes were defined with edgeR using replicate PBMC samples, requiring FDR below 0.01 and a log2 fold change above 5 up to day 15. Each bulk clonotype received a CD4 or CD8 identity based on whether the sequenced CD4 or CD8 repertoire contained that clonotype at higher abundance. Clones were called with MiXCR by TCRdb after fastp trimmed the public reads at Q25, and only in-frame beta chains were retained. Every distinct CDR3 protein forms one entry, paired with its most common genes and DNA. The V and J calls were not made by the authors but by TCRdb's processing. This sample holds about 320,000 distinct CDR3 sequences; around 6.8% were observed only once. The ten largest make up about a sixth of the sample.

The chain uses TRBV20-1 and TRBJ2-7; the D gene assignment is ambiguous. Sequenced material: PBMCs, taken roughly 46 days after the first yellow fever vaccination. The clonotype originates from a man younger than 30 who received the YFV17D yellow fever vaccine. The CDR3 in this case is CATSGHKVYEQYF. The bases read TGCGCCACCTCCGGGCACAAGGTCTACGAGCAGTACTTC.